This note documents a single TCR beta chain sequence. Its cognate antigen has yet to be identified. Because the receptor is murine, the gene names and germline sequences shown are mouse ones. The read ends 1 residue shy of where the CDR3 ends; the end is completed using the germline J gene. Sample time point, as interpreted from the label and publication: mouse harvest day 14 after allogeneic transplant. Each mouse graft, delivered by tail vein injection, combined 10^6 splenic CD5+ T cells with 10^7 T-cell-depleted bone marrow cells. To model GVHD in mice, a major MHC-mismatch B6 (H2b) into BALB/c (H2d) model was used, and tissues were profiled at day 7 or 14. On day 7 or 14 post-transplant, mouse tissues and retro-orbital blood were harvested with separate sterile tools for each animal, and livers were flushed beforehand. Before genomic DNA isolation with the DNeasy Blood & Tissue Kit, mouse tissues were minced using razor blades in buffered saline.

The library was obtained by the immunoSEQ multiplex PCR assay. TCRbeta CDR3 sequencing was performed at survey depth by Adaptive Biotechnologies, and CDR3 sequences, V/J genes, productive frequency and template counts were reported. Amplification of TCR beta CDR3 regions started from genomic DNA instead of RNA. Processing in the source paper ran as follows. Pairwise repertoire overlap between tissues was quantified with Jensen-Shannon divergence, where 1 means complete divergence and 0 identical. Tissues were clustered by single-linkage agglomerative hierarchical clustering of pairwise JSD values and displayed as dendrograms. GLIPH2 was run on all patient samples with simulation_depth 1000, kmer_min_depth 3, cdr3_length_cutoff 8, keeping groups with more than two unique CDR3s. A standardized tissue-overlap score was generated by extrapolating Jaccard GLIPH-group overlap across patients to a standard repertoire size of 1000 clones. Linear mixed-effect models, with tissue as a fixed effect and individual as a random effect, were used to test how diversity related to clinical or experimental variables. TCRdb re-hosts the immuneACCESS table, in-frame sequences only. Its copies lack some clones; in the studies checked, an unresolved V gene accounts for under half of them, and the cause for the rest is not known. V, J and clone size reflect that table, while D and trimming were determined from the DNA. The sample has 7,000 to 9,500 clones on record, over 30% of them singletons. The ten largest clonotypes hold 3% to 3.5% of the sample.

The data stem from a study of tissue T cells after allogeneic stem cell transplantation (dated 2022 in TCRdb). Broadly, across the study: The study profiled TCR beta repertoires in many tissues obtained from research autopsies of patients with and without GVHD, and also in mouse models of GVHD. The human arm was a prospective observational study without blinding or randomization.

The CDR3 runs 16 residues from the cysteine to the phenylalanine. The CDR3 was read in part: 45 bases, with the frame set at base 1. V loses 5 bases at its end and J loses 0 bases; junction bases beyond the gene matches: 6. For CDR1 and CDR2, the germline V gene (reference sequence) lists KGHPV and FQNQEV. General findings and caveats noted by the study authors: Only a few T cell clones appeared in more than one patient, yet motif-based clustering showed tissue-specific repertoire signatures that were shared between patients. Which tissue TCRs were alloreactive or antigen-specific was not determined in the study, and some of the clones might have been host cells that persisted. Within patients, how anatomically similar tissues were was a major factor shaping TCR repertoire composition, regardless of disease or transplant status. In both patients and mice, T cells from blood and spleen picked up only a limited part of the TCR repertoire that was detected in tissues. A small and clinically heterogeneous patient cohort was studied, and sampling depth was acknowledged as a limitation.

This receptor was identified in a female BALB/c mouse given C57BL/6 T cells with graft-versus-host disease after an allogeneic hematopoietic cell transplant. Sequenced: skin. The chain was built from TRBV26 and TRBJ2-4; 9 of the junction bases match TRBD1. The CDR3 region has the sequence CASSFGQGKSQNTLYF. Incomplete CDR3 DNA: TGTGCCAGCAGTTTCGGACAGGGGAAGAGTCAAAACACCTTGTAC.